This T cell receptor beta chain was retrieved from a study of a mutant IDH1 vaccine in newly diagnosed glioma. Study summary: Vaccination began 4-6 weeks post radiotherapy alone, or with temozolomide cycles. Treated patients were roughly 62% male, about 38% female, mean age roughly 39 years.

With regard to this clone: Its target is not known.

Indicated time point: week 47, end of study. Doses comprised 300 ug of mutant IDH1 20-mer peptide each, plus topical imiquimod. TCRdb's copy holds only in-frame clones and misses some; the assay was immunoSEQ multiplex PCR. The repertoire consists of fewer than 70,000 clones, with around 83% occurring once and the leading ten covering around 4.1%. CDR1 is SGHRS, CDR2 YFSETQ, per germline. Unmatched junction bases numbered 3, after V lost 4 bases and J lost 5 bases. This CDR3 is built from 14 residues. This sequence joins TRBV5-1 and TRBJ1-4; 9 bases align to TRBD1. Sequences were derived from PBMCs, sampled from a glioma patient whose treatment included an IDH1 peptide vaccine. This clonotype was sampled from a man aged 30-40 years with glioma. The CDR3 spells CASSPGTGNEKLFF. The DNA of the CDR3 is TGCGCCAGCAGCCCAGGGACAGGGAATGAAAAACTGTTTTTT.